The rows below give T cell receptor beta chains drawn from one sample of a study of T cells in Graves' hyperthyroidism and ophthalmopathy. Each CDR3 protein is one row after TCRdb ran MiXCR on the multiplex PCR reads. The sample has around 500,000 distinct CDR3 sequences; roughly 15% are singletons. The sample consisted of blood. These receptors were taken from a woman in her thirties with Graves' ophthalmopathy. The CDR3 runs from the conserved cysteine through the conserved F or W. Fields, in order: V gene, J gene, clone size, D gene, CDR3 protein, CDR3 DNA. The D gene is left open where the match is weak. Clone size is shown for a subset of rows, as once, few, many or a class of expanded clone.

>TRBV20-1|TRBJ1-2|many|TRBD1
CSASATGGVVGYTF
TGCAGTGCTAGCGCAACAGGGGGAGTGGTGGGCTACACCTTC
>TRBV7-9|TRBJ2-2|NA|TRBD1
CASSSDRVAANTGELFF
TGTGCCAGCAGCTCGGACAGGGTCGCTGCGAACACCGGGGAGCTGTTTTTT
>TRBV28|TRBJ1-1|many|TRBD1
CASSLGGTGDTEAFF
TGTGCCAGCAGTTTAGGGGGGACAGGGGATACTGAAGCTTTCTTT
>TRBV12-3/TRBV12-4|TRBJ2-7|many|NA
CASSFEDRPFYEQYF
TGTGCCAGCAGTTTTGAGGACAGACCCTTCTACGAGCAGTACTTC
>TRBV9|TRBJ1-6|NA|TRBD1
CASSSRTGDYNSPLHF
TGTGCCAGCAGCTCAAGGACAGGGGACTATAATTCACCCCTCCACTTT
>TRBV28|TRBJ2-1|many|TRBD2
CASSSGTSGSQFF
TGTGCCAGCAGTTCCGGGACTAGCGGGAGTCAGTTCTTC
>TRBV20-1|TRBJ2-7|many|NA
CSATLYEQYF
TGCAGTGCGACCCTATACGAGCAGTACTTC
>TRBV27|TRBJ2-7|NA|NA
CASSLILRSSYEQYF
TGTGCCAGCAGCTTAATTTTACGGAGCTCCTACGAGCAGTACTTC
>TRBV6-1|TRBJ1-2|NA|TRBD1
CASSEAANRGLLGYTF
TGTGCCAGCAGTGAAGCCGCCAACAGGGGACTTTTGGGCTACACCTTC
>TRBV30|TRBJ2-2|many|NA
CACPGPLAGELFF
TGTGCCTGCCCCGGACCCCTAGCTGGGGAGCTGTTTTTT
>TRBV11-3|TRBJ2-1|few|NA
CASSLMGYGPNEQFF
TGTGCCAGCAGCTTAATGGGTTACGGCCCCAATGAGCAGTTCTTC